The TCR beta chain under discussion was sequenced for a study of T cell clonotyping in hematopoietic cell transplantation. General study results and limits: Graft donor and pretransplant recipient Inverse Simpson Index values predicted broader posttransplant TCR diversity.

Some clones are missing from TCRdb's copy, which holds only in-frame ones; the method was immunoSEQ multiplex PCR. This table has roughly 13,000 clones, approximately 80% appearing once. As to time point: recipient sample about 28 days before transplant, after cytoreduction. Note on this clone: Antigen: not known.

The sample consisted of peripheral blood mononuclear cells, taken before stem cell transplant. This TCR derives from a man aged 55 to 69 with acute myeloid leukemia. Some clones in this sample may be carry-over from other donors' samples.

The CDR3 DNA sequence: TGTGCCAGCAGCAGAGACTCCAGTGGCTACGAGCAGTACTTC. It encodes CASSRDSSGYEQYF. This chain links TRBV5-6 with TRBJ2-7, with D uncertain. Trimming left V 4 bases short and J 3 bases short, with 14 bases between. This CDR3 contains 14 residues. Germline-derived CDR1 and CDR2 are SGHDT and YYEEEE.